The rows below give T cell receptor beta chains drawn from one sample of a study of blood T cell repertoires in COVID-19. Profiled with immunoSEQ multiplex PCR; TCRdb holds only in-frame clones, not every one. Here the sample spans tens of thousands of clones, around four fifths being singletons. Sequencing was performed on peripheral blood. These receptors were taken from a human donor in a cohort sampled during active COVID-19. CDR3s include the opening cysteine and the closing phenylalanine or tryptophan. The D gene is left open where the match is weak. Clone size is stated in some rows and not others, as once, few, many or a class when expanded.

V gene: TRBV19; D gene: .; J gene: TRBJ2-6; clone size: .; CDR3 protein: CASSMGRIGANVLTF; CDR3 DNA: TGTGCCAGTAGTATGGGGCGGATTGGGGCCAACGTCCTGACTTTC
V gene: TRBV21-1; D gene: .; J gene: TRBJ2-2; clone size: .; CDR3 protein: CASSRIFRHTGELFF; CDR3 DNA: TGTGCCAGCAGCCGCATTTTCAGGCACACCGGGGAGCTGTTTTTT
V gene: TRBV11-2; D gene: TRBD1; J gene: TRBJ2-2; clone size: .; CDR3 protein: CASSPGTGGAGAGELFF; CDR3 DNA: TGTGCCAGCAGCCCCGGGACAGGGGGCGCAGGGGCCGGGGAGCTGTTTTTT
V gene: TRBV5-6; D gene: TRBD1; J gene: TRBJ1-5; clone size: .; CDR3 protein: CASSPGTGSGEPQHF; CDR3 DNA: TGTGCCAGCAGCCCCGGGACAGGGTCCGGGGAGCCCCAGCATTTT
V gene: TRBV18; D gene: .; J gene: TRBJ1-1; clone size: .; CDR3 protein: CASAEGQGGNTEAFF; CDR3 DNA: TGTGCCAGCGCCGAAGGGCAGGGAGGAAACACTGAAGCTTTCTTT
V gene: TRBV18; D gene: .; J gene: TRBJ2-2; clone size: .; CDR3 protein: CASSPGPGELFF; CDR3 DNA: TGTGCCAGCTCACCAGGGCCCGGGGAGCTGTTTTTT
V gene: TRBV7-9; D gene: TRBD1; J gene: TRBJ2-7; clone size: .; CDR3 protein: CASSPTGGNAYEQYF; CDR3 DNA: TGTGCCAGCAGCCCGACAGGGGGCAATGCCTACGAGCAGTACTTC
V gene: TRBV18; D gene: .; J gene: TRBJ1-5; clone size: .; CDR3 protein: CASSPTADNQPQHF; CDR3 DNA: TGTGCCAGCTCACCGACCGCGGACAATCAGCCCCAGCATTTT
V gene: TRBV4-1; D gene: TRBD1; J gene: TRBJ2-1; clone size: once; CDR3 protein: CASSQDGRAGQVYNEQFF; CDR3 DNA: TGCGCCAGCAGCCAAGATGGGCGGGCGGGACAGGTTTACAATGAGCAGTTCTTC
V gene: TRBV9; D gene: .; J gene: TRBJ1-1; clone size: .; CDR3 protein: CASSVGVGREAFF; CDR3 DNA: TGTGCCAGCAGCGTAGGGGTGGGCAGAGAAGCTTTCTTT
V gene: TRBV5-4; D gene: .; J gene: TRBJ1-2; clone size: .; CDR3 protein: CASSLMGSPNYGYTF; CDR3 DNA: TGTGCCAGCAGCTTGATGGGCAGCCCTAACTATGGCTACACCTTC
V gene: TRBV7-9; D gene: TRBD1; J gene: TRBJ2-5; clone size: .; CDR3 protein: CASSLGDRGLQETQYF; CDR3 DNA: TGTGCCAGCAGCTTAGGGGACAGGGGTCTCCAAGAGACCCAGTACTTC
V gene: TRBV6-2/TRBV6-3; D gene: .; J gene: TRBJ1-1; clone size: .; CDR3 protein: CASSPVRTEAFF; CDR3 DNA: TGTGCCAGCAGCCCGGTTCGGACTGAAGCTTTCTTT
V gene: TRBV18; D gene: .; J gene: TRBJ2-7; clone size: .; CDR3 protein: CASSREGAGPLSYEQYF; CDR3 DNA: TGTGCCAGCTCACGGGAAGGGGCAGGGCCATTGTCCTACGAGCAGTACTTC
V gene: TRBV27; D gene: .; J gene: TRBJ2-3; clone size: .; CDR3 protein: CASSPKPPGGTDTQYF; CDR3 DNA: TGTGCCAGCAGTCCCAAACCCCCGGGGGGCACAGATACGCAGTATTTT
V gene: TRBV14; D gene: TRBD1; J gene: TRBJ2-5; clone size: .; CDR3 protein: CASSPVGQGALQYF; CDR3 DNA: TGTGCCAGCAGCCCCGTGGGACAGGGGGCCCTCCAGTACTTC
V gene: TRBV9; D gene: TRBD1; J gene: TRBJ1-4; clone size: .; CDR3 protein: CASSPSQGTNEKLFF; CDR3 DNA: TGTGCCAGCAGCCCCTCACAGGGGACTAATGAAAAACTGTTTTTT
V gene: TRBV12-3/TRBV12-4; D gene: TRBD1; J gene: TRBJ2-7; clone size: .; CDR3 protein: CASTLTGSYEQYF; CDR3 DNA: TGTGCCAGCACCTTGACAGGGTCCTACGAGCAGTACTTC
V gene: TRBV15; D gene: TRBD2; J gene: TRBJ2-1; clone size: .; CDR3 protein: CATSILGGEDEQFF; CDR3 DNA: TGTGCCACCAGCATCCTGGGGGGGGAGGATGAGCAGTTCTTC
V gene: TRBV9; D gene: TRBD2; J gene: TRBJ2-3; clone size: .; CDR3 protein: CASSVGLAGATDTQYF; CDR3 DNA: TGTGCCAGCAGCGTAGGACTAGCGGGGGCAACAGATACGCAGTATTTT
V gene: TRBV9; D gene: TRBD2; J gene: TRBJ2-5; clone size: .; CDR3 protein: CASSVSGGGAGETQYF; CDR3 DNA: TGTGCCAGCAGCGTATCAGGCGGGGGGGCCGGTGAGACCCAGTACTTC
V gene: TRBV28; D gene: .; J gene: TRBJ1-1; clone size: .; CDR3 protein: CASSSTENTEAFF; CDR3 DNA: TGTGCCAGCAGTTCGACAGAGAACACTGAAGCTTTCTTT
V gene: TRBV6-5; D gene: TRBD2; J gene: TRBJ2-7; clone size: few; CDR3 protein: CASRDVLAGVHEQYF; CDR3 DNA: TGTGCCAGCAGGGATGTACTAGCGGGGGTCCACGAGCAGTACTTC
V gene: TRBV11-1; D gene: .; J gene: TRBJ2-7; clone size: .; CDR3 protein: CASSLEGEKQYF; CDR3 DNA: TGTGCCAGCAGCTTAGAGGGGGAGAAGCAGTACTTC
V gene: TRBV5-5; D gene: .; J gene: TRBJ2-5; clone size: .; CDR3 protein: CASSLGLQETQYF; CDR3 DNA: TGTGCCAGCAGCTTGGGACTTCAAGAGACCCAGTACTTC
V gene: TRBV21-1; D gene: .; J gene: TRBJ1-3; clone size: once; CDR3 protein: CASSKEVRQGPGNTIYF; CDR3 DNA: TGTGCCAGCAGCAAAGAGGTAAGGCAGGGCCCTGGAAACACCATATATTTT
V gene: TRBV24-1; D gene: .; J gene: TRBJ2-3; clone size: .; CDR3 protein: CATRDRYTDTQYF; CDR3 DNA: TGTGCCACCAGGGACAGATACACAGATACGCAGTATTTT
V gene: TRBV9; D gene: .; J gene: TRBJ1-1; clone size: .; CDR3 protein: CASSPRAGTEAFF; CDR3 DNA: TGTGCCAGCAGCCCGAGGGCAGGCACTGAAGCTTTCTTT
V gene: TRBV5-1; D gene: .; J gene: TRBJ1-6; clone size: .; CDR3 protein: CASSLLAGEGSPLHF; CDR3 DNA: TGCGCCAGCAGCTTGCTGGCAGGGGAAGGTTCACCCCTCCACTTT
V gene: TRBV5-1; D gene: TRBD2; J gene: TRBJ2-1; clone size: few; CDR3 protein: CASSRPGLAGFDEQFF; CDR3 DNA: TGCGCCAGCAGCAGACCGGGACTAGCGGGGTTTGATGAGCAGTTCTTC
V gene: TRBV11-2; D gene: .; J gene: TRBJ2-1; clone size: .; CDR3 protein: CASSLAAGITLF; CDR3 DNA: TGTGCCAGCAGCTTGGCGGCGGGGATAACGCTCTTC
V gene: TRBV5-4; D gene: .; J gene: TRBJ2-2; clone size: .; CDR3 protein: CASSIPGGRVTGELFF; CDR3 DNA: TGTGCCAGCAGCATCCCGGGGGGCCGTGTCACCGGGGAGCTGTTTTTT
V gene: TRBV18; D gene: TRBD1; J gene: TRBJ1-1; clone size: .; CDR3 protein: CASSPLDRDGEAFF; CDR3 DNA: TGTGCCAGCTCACCCCTTGACAGGGACGGTGAAGCTTTCTTT
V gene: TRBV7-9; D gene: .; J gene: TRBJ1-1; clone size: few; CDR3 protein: CASSLDGGNTEAFF; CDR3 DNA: TGTGCCAGCAGCTTAGATGGAGGGAACACTGAAGCTTTCTTT
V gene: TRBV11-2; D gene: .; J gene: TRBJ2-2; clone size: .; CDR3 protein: CASGLAIGELFF; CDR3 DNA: TGTGCCAGCGGCCTAGCTATCGGGGAGCTGTTTTTT
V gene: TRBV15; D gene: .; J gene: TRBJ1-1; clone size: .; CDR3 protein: CATSRLDQNTEAFF; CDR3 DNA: TGTGCCACCAGCAGACTAGACCAGAACACTGAAGCTTTCTTT
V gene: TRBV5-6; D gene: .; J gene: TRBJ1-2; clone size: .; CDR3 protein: CASSPPGALWIGYTF; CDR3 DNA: TGTGCCAGCAGCCCACCTGGGGCCCTCTGGATAGGCTACACCTTC
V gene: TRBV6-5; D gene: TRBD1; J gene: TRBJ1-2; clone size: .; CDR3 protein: CASSRTGNVGYTF; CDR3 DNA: TGTGCCAGCAGCCGGACAGGGAACGTTGGCTACACCTTC
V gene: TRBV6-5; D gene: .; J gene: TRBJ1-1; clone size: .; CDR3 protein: CASSRREDTEAFF; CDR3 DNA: TGTGCCAGCAGTCGCAGGGAAGACACTGAAGCTTTCTTT
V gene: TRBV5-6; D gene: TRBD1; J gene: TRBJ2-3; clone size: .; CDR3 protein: CASSLVSKGARTDTQYF; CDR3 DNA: TGTGCCAGCAGCTTGGTGTCAAAGGGGGCCCGCACAGATACGCAGTATTTT
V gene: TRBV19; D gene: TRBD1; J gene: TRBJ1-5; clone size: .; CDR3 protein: CASSIRTGGAAQHF; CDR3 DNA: TGTGCCAGTAGTATCCGGACAGGGGGGGCGGCCCAGCATTTT
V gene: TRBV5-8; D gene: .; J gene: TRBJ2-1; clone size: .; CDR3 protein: CASSSDGGSYNEQFF; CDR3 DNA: TGTGCCAGCAGCTCGGACGGAGGCTCCTACAATGAGCAGTTCTTC
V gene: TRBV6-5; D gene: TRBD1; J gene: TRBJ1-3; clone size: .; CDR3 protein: CASRDRGQNTIYF; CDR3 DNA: TGTGCCAGCCGGGACAGGGGACAAAACACCATATATTTT
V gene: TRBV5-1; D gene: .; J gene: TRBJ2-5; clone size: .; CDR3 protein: CASSFGLTGGSETQYF; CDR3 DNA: TGCGCCAGCAGCTTTGGACTGACAGGCGGGTCAGAGACCCAGTACTTC
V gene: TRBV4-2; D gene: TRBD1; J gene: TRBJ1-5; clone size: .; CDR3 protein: CASSQPDRGNQPQHF; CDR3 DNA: TGTGCCAGCAGCCAACCAGACAGGGGCAATCAGCCCCAGCATTTT
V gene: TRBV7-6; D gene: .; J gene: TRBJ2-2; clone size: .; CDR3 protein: CASSRGQNTGELFF; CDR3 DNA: TGTGCCAGCAGCAGAGGCCAGAACACCGGGGAGCTGTTTTTT
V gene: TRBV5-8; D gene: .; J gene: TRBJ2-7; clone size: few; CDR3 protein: CASSLETPRLRYEQYF; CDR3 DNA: TGTGCCAGCAGCCTGGAAACTCCCAGGCTGCGCTACGAGCAGTACTTC
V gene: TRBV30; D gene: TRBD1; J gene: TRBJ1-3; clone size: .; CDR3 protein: CACSGTGGGNTIYF; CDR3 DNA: TGTGCCTGTTCCGGGACAGGGGGTGGAAACACCATATATTTT
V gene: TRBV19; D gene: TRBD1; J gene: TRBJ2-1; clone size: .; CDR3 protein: CASRKTGSAHNEQFF; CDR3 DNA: TGTGCCAGTAGGAAGACAGGGTCCGCACACAATGAGCAGTTCTTC
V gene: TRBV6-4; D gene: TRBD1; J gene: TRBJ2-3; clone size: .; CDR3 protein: CASSPAWDRGRTDTQYF; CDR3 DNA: TGTGCCAGCAGCCCCGCTTGGGACAGGGGGCGGACAGATACGCAGTATTTT
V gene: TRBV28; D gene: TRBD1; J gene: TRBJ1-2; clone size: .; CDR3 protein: CASRGDRGPKSYGYTF; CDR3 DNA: TGTGCCAGCAGAGGGGACAGGGGACCTAAATCGTATGGCTACACCTTC
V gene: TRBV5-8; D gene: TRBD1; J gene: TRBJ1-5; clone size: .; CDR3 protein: CASSSTGDGNQPQHF; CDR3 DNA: TGTGCCAGCAGCTCTACAGGGGACGGCAATCAGCCCCAGCATTTT